The 21 T cell receptor beta chains below were found in one sample sequenced in a study of spatial heterogeneity in lung cancer. Regarding the study as a whole: Tumor mutation count correlated with how many alpha and beta TCRs expanded intratumorally.

TCRdb passed the 5' RACE reads through MiXCR, listing each CDR3 protein once. The data hold around 12,000 distinct CDR3 sequences, with roughly 6% observed a single time. Their antigens remain unidentified. Time point noted: sample taken at primary tumor resection. The source was lung tumor tissue, collected at surgery. Receptors originate from a female donor with early-stage non-small cell lung cancer.

This clonotype is labeled medium-sized (0.01 to 0.1%). Since it is a stray read in a library aimed at alpha chains, this beta chain has a size that is not meaningful. The gene calls are TRBV4-3 and TRBJ2-2; tentative D call: TRBD1 (6 bases). CDR1 LGHNA and CDR2 YSLEER come from the germline V gene. V was clipped by 5 bases and J by 6 bases, with 16 bases between them. This CDR3 region has 15 residues. The CDR3 reads CASSETSGVAGELFF. CDR3 in DNA: TGCGCCAGCAGCGAGACATCAGGGGTGGCCGGGGAGCTGTTTTTT.

This clonotype was detected ten times or more. This beta chain appears as a stray read in a library generated for alpha chains; its size is not informative. The chain combines TRBV4-2 with TRBJ2-5, with 9 bases fitting TRBD2. CDR1 is LGHNA and CDR2 is YNFKEQ in the germline V gene. This CDR3 is 16 amino acids long. The ends lost 1 base at V and 6 bases at J; junction bases unmatched: 9. Here the CDR3 DNA reads TGTGCCAGCAGCCAAGTCGGCGGGGGGGCCGTACAGACCCAGTACTTC. Its translation: CASSQVGGGAVQTQYF.

In its sample, this clonotype is medium-sized (0.01 to 0.1%). This beta chain appears as a stray read in a library generated for alpha chains; its size is not informative. The chain is built from TRBV5-1 and TRBJ1-1; 9 nucleotides agree with TRBD1. Germline V gene data show CDR1 as SGHRS and CDR2 as YFSETQ. With V trimmed by 2 bases and J by 0 bases, 8 bases remained unmatched. The CDR3 loop spans 17 amino acids. The CDR3 sequence: CASSLLTGGLMNTEAFF. CDR3 bases: TGCGCCAGCAGCTTACTGACAGGGGGATTGATGAACACTGAAGCTTTCTTT.

As regards this clonotype: Being off target in a library aimed at alpha chains, this beta chain has a size of little meaning. The chain couples TRBV7-2 to TRBJ2-5, with 9 bases identical to TRBD2. V dropped 2 bases and J dropped 4; count of bases not matched to a gene: 8. The CDR3 has 16 residues. Germline CDR1 is SGHTA and CDR2 is FQGNSA. The CDR3 nucleotides are TGTGCCAGCAGCTTACGTAGCGGGAGAGTAGGAGAGACCCAGTACTTC. Translation gives CASSLRSGRVGETQYF.

This clonotype was seen repeatedly, ten times or more. Since it is a stray read in a library aimed at alpha chains, this beta chain has a size that is not meaningful. This chain connects TRBV4-2 to TRBJ2-7; D is perhaps TRBD2 (5 bases). The CDR3 loop spans 13 amino acids. V was pared by 0 bases and J by 7 bases, with 10 bases between. Germline V CDR1 and CDR2: LGHNA, YNFKEQ. CDR3 nucleotides: TGTGCCAGCAGCCAAGATGTTCGGAGGGAGCAGTACTTC. This sequence encodes CASSQDVRREQYF.

This clonotype has at least ten counts. Found in a library prepared for alpha chains, this beta chain is an off-target read, and its abundance has little meaning. This CDR3 is CASSATSVWTPNYGYTF. For the CDR3, the DNA is TGTGCCAGCAGCGCCACAAGCGTTTGGACACCTAACTATGGCTACACCTTC. J is TRBJ1-2 and V is TRBV7-8; TRBD1 might be the D (5 bases). Trimming took 5 bases from V and 0 from J, leaving 19 bases between them. Looked up from germline, CDR1 is SGHVS and CDR2 is FQNEAQ. This CDR3 is built from 17 residues. The full variable domain, completed using reference TRBV7-8 and TRBJ1-2, is GAGVSQSPRYKVAKRGQDVALRCDPISGHVSLFWYQQALGQGPEFLTYFQNEAQLDKSGLPSDRFFAERPEGSVSTLKIQRTQQEDSAVYLCASSATSVWTPNYGYTFGSGTRLTVV.

This clonotype ranks as medium-sized. A library prepared for alpha chains yielded this beta chain as an off-target read; its size is of little meaning. The chain has TRBV6-6 and TRBJ1-5; 7 bases line up with TRBD1. The CDR3 loop spans 14 amino acids. Trimming took 6 bases from V and 6 from J; bases not matched to a gene: 8. Germline values: CDR1 MNHNY, CDR2 SVGAGI (reference sequence). Here the CDR3 reads CASRTGEWGQPQHF. In DNA, the CDR3 is TGTGCCAGCAGAACAGGGGAATGGGGTCAGCCCCAGCATTTT.

In this sample, this clonotype turned up many times. The library was prepared for alpha chains; this beta chain is a stray read, so its frequency means little. The CDR3, as DNA: TGTGCCAGCAGCTTAGAGGTGCCGGGGACCGAGCAGTACTTC. It specifies CASSLEVPGTEQYF. The chain has TRBV7-9 and TRBJ2-7; possibly TRBD1 or TRBD2 for D (5 bases each). Germline assignment: CDR1 SEHNR and CDR2 FQNEAQ (reference sequence). Trimming removed 1 base at V and 6 bases at J, with 13 bases between. The CDR3 extends over 14 amino acids.

In its sample, this clonotype was seen many times. For a library built for alpha chains, this beta chain is a stray read; little rests on its size. V gene TRBV11-2 combines with J gene TRBJ2-7; 8 bases are a match to TRBD1. The CDR3 is 18 amino acids. Losses at the gene ends were 3 bases for V and 1 base for J; bases not matched to a gene: 14. Germline CDR1 SGHAT, CDR2 FQNNGV. CDR3 protein: CASSLEADGTGPSYEQYF. The CDR3 nucleotides read TGTGCCAGCAGCTTGGAGGCCGACGGGACAGGCCCTTCCTACGAGCAGTACTTC.

This clonotype is judged medium-sized. This beta chain came through as a stray read in a library set up for alpha chains, and its size says little. CDR3 protein: CASSYPLDRGRRNEQYF. CDR3 coding DNA: TGTGCCAGCAGTTATCCCTTGGACAGGGGAAGGCGGAACGAGCAGTACTTC. The chain has TRBV6-2 or TRBV6-3 and TRBJ2-7, with TRBD1 identical over 9 bases. Per the germline V gene, CDR1 is MNHEY and CDR2 is SVGEGT. This CDR3 has 17 amino acids. Germline trimming cut 3 bases from V and 5 bases from J; bases unmatched to any gene: 14.

This clonotype was counted ten times or more. The library was prepared for alpha chains; this beta chain is a stray read, so its frequency means little. The J gene is TRBJ1-1, the V gene TRBV3-1; unclear D gene. The V and J ends lost 5 bases and 7 bases respectively, with 8 bases between them. Germline lookup yields CDR1 LGHDT and CDR2 YNNKEL (reference sequence). CDR3 size: 11 residues. The CDR3 bases are TGTGCCAGCAGCAGAGGATTTGAAGCTTTCTTT. Residues: CASSRGFEAFF.

This clonotype was picked up many times. With the library built for alpha chains, this beta chain is off target and its frequency is not meaningful. The V call is TRBV6-5, the J call TRBJ1-1; tentative D call: TRBD1 (5 bases). Trimming left V 5 bases short and J 11 bases short, with 15 bases between. The CDR3 runs to 12 residues. The germline CDR1 and CDR2 sequences are MNHEY and SVGAGI. This CDR3 is CASSGVRGEAFF. In nucleotides, the CDR3 is TGTGCCAGCAGTGGGGTGAGAGGGGAGGCTTTCTTT.

As to this clonotype: This beta chain is an unintended read in a library built for alpha chains; its size means little. The chain is built from TRBV7-9 and TRBJ2-1, with 10 bases aligning to TRBD2. V lost 5 bases to trimming and J lost 3 bases; unmatched junction nucleotides: 7. The CDR3 covers 16 residues. CDR1 is SEHNR, CDR2 FQNEAQ, per germline (reference sequence). This chain's CDR3 is CASSPSSGGFYNEQFF. CDR3 in DNA: TGTGCCAGCAGCCCATCTAGCGGGGGATTCTACAATGAGCAGTTCTTC.

The sample holds many counts of this clonotype. This beta chain turned up in a library designed for alpha chains; as an off-target read, its abundance says little. V usage is TRBV28 and J usage is TRBJ2-1, with D possibly matching TRBD2 (6 bases). V gave up 3 bases and J gave up 6 bases, with 30 bases separating them. The germline CDR1 and CDR2 sequences are MDHEN and SYDVKM. CDR3 length: 20 amino acids. This chain's CDR3 is CASSFALGLSRGSMSNEQFF. The CDR3 DNA is TGTGCCAGCAGTTTCGCGCTCGGCTTATCGCGGGGAAGCATGAGCAATGAGCAGTTCTTC.

The sample holds many counts of this clonotype. This beta chain appears as a stray read in a library generated for alpha chains; its size is not informative. The chain carries TRBV28 and TRBJ1-2, with 8 bases matching TRBD1. Germline V gene sequence: CDR1 MDHEN, CDR2 SYDVKM. The CDR3 is made up of 14 amino acids. Trimming at V came to 6 bases and at J to 7 bases, leaving 10 bases not matched to a gene. The CDR3, as DNA: TGTGCCAGCAGCCCCCCAGGGGGCTTCGCTGGCTACACCTTC. Translating gives CASSPPGGFAGYTF.

This clonotype was detected many times. The library was designed around alpha chains, so this beta chain is a stray read whose abundance carries little weight. This rearrangement joins TRBV5-4 to TRBJ1-5; D is ambiguous. This CDR3 is 14 amino acids long. Germline CDR1 SGHNT, CDR2 YYREEE (reference sequence). Trimming shortened V by 1 base and J by 7 bases, and 12 bases separated the two germline ends. The CDR3 loop is CASSLYGERQPQHF. The CDR3 nucleotides are TGTGCCAGCAGCTTGTACGGGGAGAGGCAGCCCCAGCATTTT.

Concerning this clonotype: This beta chain is off target for a library built for alpha chains, so its abundance means little. CDR3 residues: CASTDVFHRGTDEQFF. The CDR3 coding sequence is TGCGCCAGCACCGACGTTTTTCACCGGGGGACCGATGAGCAGTTCTTC. The rearrangement uses TRBV4-1 and TRBJ2-1; weak D call: TRBD2 (6 bases). Germline V CDR1 and CDR2: MGHRA, YSYEKL. V gave up 7 bases and J gave up 8 bases, with 24 bases separating them. The CDR3 totals 16 residues.

Many counts were recorded for this clonotype. The library was built for alpha chains, so this beta chain is an off-target read and its size means little. The chain has TRBV12-3 or TRBV12-4 and TRBJ2-7; TRBD1 matches 8 bases. J gave up 1 base and V 5 bases, and 7 bases lay outside the gene matches. This CDR3 is 15 amino acids long. Here the CDR3 DNA reads TGTGCCAGCAGTCGGACAGGGCAGTGGTCCTACGAGCAGTACTTC. It encodes CASSRTGQWSYEQYF.

This clonotype is medium-sized (0.01 to 0.1%) by share. For a library built for alpha chains, this beta chain is a stray read; little rests on its size. This chain joins TRBV4-3 and TRBJ2-3; D not certain. V was pared by 4 bases and J by 6 bases, with 11 bases between. This CDR3 region has 13 residues. From germline, CDR1 is LGHNA and CDR2 YSLEER. CDR3 in amino acids: CASSRRAGDTQYF. Here the CDR3 DNA reads TGCGCCAGCAGCCGTAGGGCCGGCGATACGCAGTATTTT.

This clonotype appeared many times. The library was prepared for alpha chains; this beta chain is a stray read, so its frequency means little. V is TRBV4-3 and J is TRBJ2-6, with D perhaps TRBD2 (6 bases). The germline V gene encodes CDR1 LGHNA and CDR2 YSLEER. This CDR3 spans 16 amino acids. The V end lost 1 base, the J end lost 1 base, and 8 bases lay between the germline ends. Here the CDR3 DNA reads TGCGCCAGCAGCCAAGGGGGGGTATCTGGGGCCAACGTCCTGACTTTC. Its translation: CASSQGGVSGANVLTF.

This clonotype showed up many times. This beta chain is off target for a library built for alpha chains, so its abundance means little. The genes are TRBV15 and TRBJ1-5; tentatively, D is TRBD1 (6 bases). V lost 8 bases and J 6 bases, leaving 11 bases between the germline ends. Germline V gene sequence: CDR1 LNHNV, CDR2 YYDKDF (reference sequence). The CDR3 totals 12 residues. The CDR3 loop is CATGGSGQPQHF. CDR3 nucleotide sequence: TGTGCCACCGGGGGCTCGGGTCAGCCCCAGCATTTT.